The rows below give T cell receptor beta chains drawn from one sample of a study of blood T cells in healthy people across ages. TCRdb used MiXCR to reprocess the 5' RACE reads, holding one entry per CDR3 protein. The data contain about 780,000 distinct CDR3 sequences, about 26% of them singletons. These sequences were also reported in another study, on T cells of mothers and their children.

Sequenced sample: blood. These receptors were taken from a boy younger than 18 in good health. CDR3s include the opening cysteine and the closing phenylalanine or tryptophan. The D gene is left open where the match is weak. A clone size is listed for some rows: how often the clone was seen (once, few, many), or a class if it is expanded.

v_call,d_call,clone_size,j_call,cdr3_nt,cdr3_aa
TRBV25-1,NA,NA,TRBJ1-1,TGTGCCAGCAGTGAAGCAGGGTTTGCTGAAGCTTTCTTT,CASSEAGFAEAFF
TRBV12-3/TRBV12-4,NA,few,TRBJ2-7,TGTGCCAGCAGTCCACAGCTGGGTTCCTACGAGCAGTACTTC,CASSPQLGSYEQYF
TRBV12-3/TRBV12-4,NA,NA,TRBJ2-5,TGTGCCAGCAGTTCCACTGGTGGCGCGACAGGAACTAGCTTGGGAGAGACCCAGCACTTC,CASSSTGGATGTSLGETQHF
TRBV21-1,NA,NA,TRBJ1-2,TGTGCCAGCAGCAAAGCGAGCAGGGGAAATGGCTACACCTTC,CASSKASRGNGYTF
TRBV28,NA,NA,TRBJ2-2,TGTGCCAGCAGTGTCCCCGACAAAGCCGGGGAGCTGTTTTTT,CASSVPDKAGELFF
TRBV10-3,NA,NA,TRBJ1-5,TGTGCCATCAGTGAGTCGTCCTTCCTTGGTCAGCCCCAGCATTTT,CAISESSFLGQPQHF
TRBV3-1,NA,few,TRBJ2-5,TGTGCCAGCAGCCAAGACGCAGGGTGGGAGACCCAGTACTTC,CASSQDAGWETQYF
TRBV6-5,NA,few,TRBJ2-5,TGTGCCAGCAGTTCCCTTGCGACCAGCCAAGAGACCCAGTACTTC,CASSSLATSQETQYF
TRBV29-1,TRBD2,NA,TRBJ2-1,TGCAGCGTTGAAGATTATGGGGGAGGGACTCAGTTCTTC,CSVEDYGGGTQFF
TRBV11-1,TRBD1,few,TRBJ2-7,TGTGCCAGCAGCACCCCCGGTGACAGGGGCTACGAGCAGTACTTC,CASSTPGDRGYEQYF
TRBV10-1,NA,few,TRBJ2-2,TGCGCCAGCAGTGAACCGGGAACCGGGGAGCTGTTTTTT,CASSEPGTGELFF
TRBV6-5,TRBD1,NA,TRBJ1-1,TGTGCCAGCAGTAACCAGGGGGTCACTGAAGCTTTCTTT,CASSNQGVTEAFF
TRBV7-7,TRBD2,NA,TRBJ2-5,TGTGCTAGCAGCCCAGGCAGCGGGGGACCGGGGGAGACCCAGTACTTC,CASSPGSGGPGETQYF
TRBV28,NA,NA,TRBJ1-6,TGTGCCAGCAGTATAGTGGTTTCCTATAATTCACCCCTCCACTTT,CASSIVVSYNSPLHF
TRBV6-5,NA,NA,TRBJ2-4,TGTGCCAGCGGGTGGGCCAAAAACATTCAGTACTTC,CASGWAKNIQYF
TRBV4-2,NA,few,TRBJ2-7,TGTGCCAGCAGCCAGACCGTCGGGGCTTACGAGCAGTACTTC,CASSQTVGAYEQYF
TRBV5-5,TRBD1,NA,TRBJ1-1,TGTGCCGGCAGCGCCGACAGGGGAACTGAAGCTTTCTTT,CAGSADRGTEAFF
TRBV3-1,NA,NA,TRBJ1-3,TGTGCCAGCAGCTTCTACTCCAAGCCGGGAAACACCATATATTTT,CASSFYSKPGNTIYF
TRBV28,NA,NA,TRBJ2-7,TGTGCCAGCAGTTTATCGGAAAGCTCCTACGAGCAGTACTTC,CASSLSESSYEQYF
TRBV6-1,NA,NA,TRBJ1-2,TGTGCCAGCAGTGAAGGCGGGACAAGGCCCGGTAACTATGGCTACACCTTC,CASSEGGTRPGNYGYTF
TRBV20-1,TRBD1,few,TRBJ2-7,TGCAGTGCTAGAGGGACAGGGTACGAGCAGTACTTC,CSARGTGYEQYF
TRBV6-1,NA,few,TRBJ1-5,TGTGCCAGCAGTGAACTTGGGGATCAGCCCCAGCATTTT,CASSELGDQPQHF
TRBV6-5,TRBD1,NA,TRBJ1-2,TGTGCCAGCAAATACTTGTCGACCGGGACAGGGTACTATGGCTACACCTTC,CASKYLSTGTGYYGYTF
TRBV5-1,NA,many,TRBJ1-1,TGTGCCAGCAGTTTTACCGGGGGCACTGAAGCTTTCTTT,CASSFTGGTEAFF
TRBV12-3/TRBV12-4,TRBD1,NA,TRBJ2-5,TGTGCCAGCAGTTTAGGGACAGGCTGGGGGCAGTACTTC,CASSLGTGWGQYF
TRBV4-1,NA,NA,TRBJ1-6,TGCGCCAGCAGCCAAGCTAGGGGGTTTTCACCCCTCCACTTT,CASSQARGFSPLHF
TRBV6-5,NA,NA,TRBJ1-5,TGTGCCAGCAGTTTTCGACAGACCTATCGGCCCCAGCATTTT,CASSFRQTYRPQHF
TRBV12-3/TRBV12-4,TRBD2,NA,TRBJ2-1,TGTGCCTGCCGCGGGCAGGGACTATACAATGAGCAGTTCTTC,CACRGQGLYNEQFF
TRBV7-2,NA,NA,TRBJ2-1,TGTGCCAGCAGCTTAAGGAGGGGGCAAGCCTACAATGAGCAGTTCTTC,CASSLRRGQAYNEQFF
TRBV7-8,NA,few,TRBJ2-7,TGTGCCAGCAGCGCTCGACCGGGCGCAGACGAGCAGTACTTC,CASSARPGADEQYF
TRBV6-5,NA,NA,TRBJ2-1,TGTGCCAGCAGTATAACAGGGCTCAATGAGCAGTTCTTC,CASSITGLNEQFF
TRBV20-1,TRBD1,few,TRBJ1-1,TGCAGTACTAACGGACAGGGCTTGACTGAAGCTTTCTTT,CSTNGQGLTEAFF
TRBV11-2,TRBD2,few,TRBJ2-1,TGTGCCAGCAGCGTTAGCGGGGGGGCATATGAGTTCTTC,CASSVSGGAYEFF
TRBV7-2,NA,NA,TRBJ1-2,TGTGCCAGCAGCTTAGGGAGACCCCCCTATGGCTACACCTTC,CASSLGRPPYGYTF
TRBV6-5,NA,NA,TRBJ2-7,TGTGCCAGCAGCCCCGGCGGCCCGGGGCAGTACTTC,CASSPGGPGQYF
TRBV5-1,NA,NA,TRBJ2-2,TGCGCCAGCAGCTTGGCAGTCGGTATGACCGGGGAGCTGTTTTTT,CASSLAVGMTGELFF
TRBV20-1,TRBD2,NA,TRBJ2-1,TGCAGTGCGCGGACTAGCGGGGGCCGATCTATCTACAATGAGCAGTTCTTC,CSARTSGGRSIYNEQFF
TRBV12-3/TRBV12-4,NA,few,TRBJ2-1,TGTGCCAGCAGTCCCCTTTCGGAGCAGTTCTTC,CASSPLSEQFF
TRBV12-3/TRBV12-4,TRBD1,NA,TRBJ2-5,TGTGCCAGCAGAATCGACAGGGCAGGGGAGCAGTACTTC,CASRIDRAGEQYF
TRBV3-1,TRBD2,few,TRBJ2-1,TGTGCCAGCAGCCAAGACTCCCTAGCGGGGGATTACAATGAGCAGTTCTTC,CASSQDSLAGDYNEQFF
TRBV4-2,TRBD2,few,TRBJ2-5,TGTGCCAGCAGCCAAGCAGGACTAGCGGGGGGGCAAGAGACCCAGTACTTC,CASSQAGLAGGQETQYF